This T cell receptor (beta chain) was sequenced in a study of cytomegalovirus exposure and HLA in healthy donors. Study-wide background: Roughly four fifths of 300 to 450 genotyped donors fell in the Caucasian-associated ancestry cluster.

PCR employed 60 Vbeta and 13 Jbeta primers. Study processing details: A later analysis counted approximately 80 million unique TCR beta chains, 10 million to 12 million shared. Clones were sequenced by immunoSEQ multiplex PCR, and TCRdb holds only the in-frame ones, with some missing. Clone size and V and J calls were adopted from that table, with D and trimming inferred from the DNA. The sample gives about 120,000 clones, roughly four fifths of which show up once; approximately 10% is in the top ten. The CDR3 has 14 residues. Per the germline V gene, CDR1 is SGHRS and CDR2 is YFSETQ. Trimming cost V 0 bases and J 7 bases; bases outside gene matches: 3. Study-level results: CMV serostatus was the sole immune exposure data available. The authors enumerated roughly 180 TCR beta chains as linked to cytomegalovirus.

A note on this clone: Its antigen is not identified.

The rearrangement uses TRBV5-1 and TRBJ2-1; 8 bases are shared with TRBD2. Material for sequencing was PBMCs. The sequence was collected from a male donor in good health and CMV-seropositive. CDR3 sequence: CASSLGGRRNEQFF. As DNA, the CDR3 is TGCGCCAGCAGCTTGGGCGGGAGGAGAAATGAGCAGTTCTTC.